This T cell receptor (beta chain) was recorded in a study of blood T cell repertoires in COVID-19. Study-level information: Spain, Italy and the United States supplied samples that represented acute and convalescent COVID-19. Sample material is recorded as cDNA or gDNA derived from T cells, B-cell-depleted T cells, or PBMCs.

In the original analysis: Reference gene primer amplification gave estimated nucleated cell counts. Libraries were prepared by immunoSEQ multiplex PCR; TCRdb keeps only in-frame clonotypes and omits some of them. V and J calls and clone size are those listed in that table; D and trimming were worked out from the DNA. The sample includes about 85,000 clones, about four fifths of them seen just once. The V gene lost 0 bases and the J gene lost 3 bases, with 9 bases spanning the gap. Germline loops: CDR1 SGHKS, CDR2 YYEKEE (reference sequence). CDR3 size: 14 residues. The sequence was collected from a human donor in a cohort sampled during active COVID-19. Sequences were obtained from peripheral blood. This rearrangement joins TRBV5-5 to TRBJ1-1, with D possibly being TRBD1 (5 bases). The CDR3 here is CASSLVVTDTEAFF. In nucleotides, the CDR3 is TGTGCCAGCAGCTTGGTGGTGACAGACACTGAAGCTTTCTTT.